This TCR beta chain was sequenced during a study of T-cell memory formation after mild COVID-19 (dated by TCRdb to the early 2020s). For the study in its entirety: TCR sequence clusters from the two donors were found to be largely donor specific. Two young, previously healthy adult volunteers, one female and one male, were included in the cohort. Longitudinal TCRalpha and TCRbeta repertoire sequencing tracked T-cell clones expanding and contracting after mild COVID-19 in a couple of donors. What the study reported, not specific to this receptor: Only two mild cases were covered by the study, and larger cohorts that include severe cases with pre-infection samples were considered necessary. Whether the second-wave clones peaking on day 37 were SARS-CoV-2 specific was not confirmed. Contracting CD4+ clones were located mainly in the CM and EM memory subsets, whereas CD8+ clones were found to be enriched in EMRA. From day 15 to 85, contracting clones showed balanced CD4/CD8 phenotypes, whereas a second wave of clones that expanded from day 15 to 37 leaned towards CD4+. Some responding clones were found in pre-infection memory, which suggests that pre-existing cross-reactive memory T cells took part in the SARS-CoV-2 response.

This clonotype was seen at least ten times. The antigen it binds to is not known. Within one base of it there is no much larger clone, and no base qualities were kept. Ficoll-Paque density gradient centrifugation was used to isolate PBMCs. Sequencing used an Illumina NovaSeq 6000. TCRalpha and TCRbeta cDNA libraries were built by 5'RACE with constant-segment primers, adding sample barcodes and unique molecular identifiers. RNA was extracted from every sample with Trizol reagent. Amplification of the libraries took two PCR steps, and the second step added a second sample barcode plus Illumina TruSeq adapters. The libraries were sequenced on an Illumina NovaSeq using 2 x 150 bp paired-end reads. The study's processing was this. With migec v1.2.7, reads were demultiplexed and then collapsed into UMI-guided consensus sequences. Using mixcr v2.1.11, UMI consensuses were aligned to TRA and TRB V and J templates and then assembled into clonotypes. Clonotypes were classified as expanded or contracted when called significant by both edgeR and NoisET, with noise models trained on biological replicates. For edgeR calls, the thresholds were a false discovery rate-adjusted p below 0.01 and a log2 fold-change of 1. As an exploratory analysis of dynamics, max-normalized trajectories of the 1000 most abundant clonotypes were examined with PCA combined with hierarchical clustering. Separately sequenced CD4+ and CD8+ repertoires were used to assign a CD4 or CD8 phenotype to each responding clone. TCRdb itself trimmed the public reads at Q25 with fastp, ran MiXCR and retained productive beta chains. Identical CDR3 protein sequences are pooled into one entry, listed with their most common genes and DNA. The V and J calls and clone size come from TCRdb's table, not from the authors' own analysis. Present in this sample are about 560,000 distinct CDR3 sequences, roughly a sixth of which were seen just once. The ten biggest clones cover around 7.8% of the sample.

From the cysteine up to the phenylalanine, the CDR3 has a length of 14 residues. Only the CDR3 portion is preserved as DNA: 42 bases, with reading frame beginning at the first base. At the junction V is shortened by 3 bases and J by 6 bases; bases outside the gene matches: 5. For CDR1 and CDR2, the germline V gene lists ENHRY and SYGVKD. The clonotype was recovered from an adult woman who had mild COVID-19 (a few samples of this study predate the infection). The sample titles of this study are shuffled in the database, so cell type and time point are left out; the donor was told from shared clones. The sequenced sample consisted of PBMCs or a T cell subset sorted from them (not recorded which). The chain links TRBV10-3 with TRBJ2-7; TRBD1 agrees with 10 junctional bases. The nucleotide sequence reads TGTGCCATCAGTGAAGACAGGGGGCGGATCGAGCAGTACTTC. Translated, this gives CAISEDRGRIEQYF.